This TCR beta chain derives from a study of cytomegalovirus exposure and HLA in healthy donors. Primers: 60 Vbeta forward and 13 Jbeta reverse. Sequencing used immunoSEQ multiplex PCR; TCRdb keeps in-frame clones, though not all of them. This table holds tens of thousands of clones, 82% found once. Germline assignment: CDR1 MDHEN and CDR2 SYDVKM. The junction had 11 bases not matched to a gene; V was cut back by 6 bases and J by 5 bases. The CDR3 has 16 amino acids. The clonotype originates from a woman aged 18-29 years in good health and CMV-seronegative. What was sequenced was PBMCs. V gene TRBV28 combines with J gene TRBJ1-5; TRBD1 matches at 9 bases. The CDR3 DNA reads TGTGCCAGCAGCCCTAGGGGACAGGGTGATTATCAGCCCCAGCATTTT. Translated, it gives CASSPRGQGDYQPQHF. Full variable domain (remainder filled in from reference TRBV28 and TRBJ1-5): DVKVTQSSRYLVKRTGEKVFLECVQDMDHENMFWYRQDPGLGLRLIYFSYDVKMKEKGDIPEGYSVSREKKERFSLILESASTNQTSMYLCASSPRGQGDYQPQHFGDGTRLSIL.